This entry lists 8 T cell receptor beta chains sequenced from one sample in a study of T-cell reconstitution after alpha-beta-depleted transplantation in children. A TCRbeta library incorporating unique molecular identifiers was prepared. TCRdb itself ran the PCR reads through MiXCR, one entry per CDR3 protein. The data contain roughly 790,000 distinct CDR3 sequences, 15% to 20% of them singletons. Sequenced material: PBMCs, mostly from graft donor cells, taken 360 days after TCRalphabeta/CD19-depleted stem cell transplant. Source of these receptors: a male patient younger than 18 who had a stem cell transplant for acute lymphoblastic leukemia, so the T cells may come from the graft donor.

This clonotype was seen only a few times. This chain connects TRBV20-1 to TRBJ1-5, with D possibly TRBD1 on 5 matching bases. The V end was cut by 6 bases, the J end by 5 bases, with 14 bases between. Germline lookup yields CDR1 DFQATT and CDR2 SNEGSKA (reference sequence). The CDR3 has 13 residues. The CDR3 region is CSATGTSDQPQHF. The CDR3 DNA reads as TGCAGTGCCACCGGGACGTCAGATCAGCCCCAGCATTTT.

This clonotype appeared a single time. The chain employs TRBV5-6 and TRBJ2-7; possibly TRBD2 for D (5 bases). CDR1 SGHDT and CDR2 YYEEEE come from the germline V gene. The germline V and J ends were trimmed by 3 bases and 5 bases, with 15 bases remaining between them. The CDR3 runs to 14 residues. The CDR3, as DNA: TGTGCCAGCAGCTCGGGAAAAAGTCAGCACGAGCAGTACTTC. Translation gives CASSSGKSQHEQYF.

Many counts were recorded for this clonotype. The chain combines TRBV10-3 with TRBJ2-7; D tentatively reads TRBD1 or TRBD2 (5 bases each). Germline assignment: CDR1 ENHRY and CDR2 SYGVKD. The V gene lost 11 bases and the J gene lost 0 bases, with 23 bases spanning the gap. CDR3 size: 16 residues. The CDR3 loop reads CAAGAPNTHFSYEQYF. The CDR3 region has the DNA TGTGCCGCCGGGGCCCCGAACACACACTTCTCCTACGAGCAGTACTTC.

There are a few counts of this clonotype. The CDR3 nucleotides are TGTGCCAGCAGTTCATCCGGGACTGGTAAAGAGACCCAGTACTTC. Protein: CASSSSGTGKETQYF. The V gene is TRBV12-3 or TRBV12-4, the J gene TRBJ2-5; possible D gene TRBD2, 6 bases. This CDR3 comprises 15 residues. V was cut by 4 bases and J by 3 bases, with 15 bases left in between.

The V call is TRBV12-3 or TRBV12-4, the J call TRBJ2-7; D is perhaps TRBD2 (8 bases). There are 16 residues in the CDR3. V was shortened by 1 base and J by 6 bases, with 19 bases between the two germline ends. CDR3 residues: CASSLGGGTAGREQYF. The CDR3 region has the DNA TGTGCCAGCAGTTTAGGCGGGGGGACAGCGGGCCGCGAGCAGTACTTC.

This clonotype was observed at least ten times. The chain is built from TRBV10-2 and TRBJ2-7; TRBD2 is a possible D gene (6 bases). The CDR3 sequence is 16 residues long. The V gene's germline CDR1 is WSHSY and CDR2 SAAADI. The V end was cut by 5 bases, the J end by 3 bases, with 20 bases between. The CDR3 nucleotides are TGCGCCAGCAGTATGGGAGGCTTCCTGTACTTCTACGAGCAGTACTTC. Residues: CASSMGGFLYFYEQYF.

This clonotype has ten or more counts. This sequence joins TRBV7-2 and TRBJ1-1, with 8 bases lining up with TRBD1. V shed 3 bases and J 3 bases; nucleotides not matched to a gene: 3. Germline CDR1 is SGHTA and CDR2 is FQGNSA. The CDR3 extends over 14 amino acids. As DNA, the CDR3 is TGTGCCAGCAGCTTCAGGGGGCGGTACACTGAAGCTTTCTTT. This encodes CASSFRGRYTEAFF.

The rearrangement uses TRBV13 and TRBJ2-3, with unresolved D. CDR1 PRHDT and CDR2 FYEKMQ come from the germline V gene (reference sequence). The CDR3 has 14 residues. Trimming cost V 5 bases and J 2 bases, with 11 bases left between them. The CDR3 region has the DNA TGTGCCAGCAGCCTCGCGCAGGACACAGATACGCAGTATTTT. Its translation is CASSLAQDTDTQYF.